This T cell receptor beta chain came from a study of blood T cell repertoires in COVID-19. Study information: Specimens from acute and convalescent COVID-19 originated in the United States, Italy and Spain. T cells, B-cell-depleted T cells, or PBMCs provided the cDNA or gDNA that served as material.

The CDR3 loop spans 20 amino acids. The germline V and J ends were trimmed by 4 bases and 0 bases, with 22 bases remaining between them. CDR1 and CDR2 (germline): LNHDA, SQIVND (reference sequence). This clone was found once. Produced via immunoSEQ multiplex PCR; TCRdb's table is partial and in-frame only. The sample yields 200,000 to 300,000 clones, approximately 91% seen once. Material for sequencing was peripheral blood. The source is a man aged 25 to 45 with COVID-19, enrolled during active disease. The chain is built from TRBV19 and TRBJ2-6; a possible D gene is TRBD1 (5 bases). The CDR3 bases are TGTGCCAGTAGTAGGCATTGGGGCCTAGACTTTTCCTCTGGGGCCAACGTCCTGACTTTC. Amino acid sequence: CASSRHWGLDFSSGANVLTF.